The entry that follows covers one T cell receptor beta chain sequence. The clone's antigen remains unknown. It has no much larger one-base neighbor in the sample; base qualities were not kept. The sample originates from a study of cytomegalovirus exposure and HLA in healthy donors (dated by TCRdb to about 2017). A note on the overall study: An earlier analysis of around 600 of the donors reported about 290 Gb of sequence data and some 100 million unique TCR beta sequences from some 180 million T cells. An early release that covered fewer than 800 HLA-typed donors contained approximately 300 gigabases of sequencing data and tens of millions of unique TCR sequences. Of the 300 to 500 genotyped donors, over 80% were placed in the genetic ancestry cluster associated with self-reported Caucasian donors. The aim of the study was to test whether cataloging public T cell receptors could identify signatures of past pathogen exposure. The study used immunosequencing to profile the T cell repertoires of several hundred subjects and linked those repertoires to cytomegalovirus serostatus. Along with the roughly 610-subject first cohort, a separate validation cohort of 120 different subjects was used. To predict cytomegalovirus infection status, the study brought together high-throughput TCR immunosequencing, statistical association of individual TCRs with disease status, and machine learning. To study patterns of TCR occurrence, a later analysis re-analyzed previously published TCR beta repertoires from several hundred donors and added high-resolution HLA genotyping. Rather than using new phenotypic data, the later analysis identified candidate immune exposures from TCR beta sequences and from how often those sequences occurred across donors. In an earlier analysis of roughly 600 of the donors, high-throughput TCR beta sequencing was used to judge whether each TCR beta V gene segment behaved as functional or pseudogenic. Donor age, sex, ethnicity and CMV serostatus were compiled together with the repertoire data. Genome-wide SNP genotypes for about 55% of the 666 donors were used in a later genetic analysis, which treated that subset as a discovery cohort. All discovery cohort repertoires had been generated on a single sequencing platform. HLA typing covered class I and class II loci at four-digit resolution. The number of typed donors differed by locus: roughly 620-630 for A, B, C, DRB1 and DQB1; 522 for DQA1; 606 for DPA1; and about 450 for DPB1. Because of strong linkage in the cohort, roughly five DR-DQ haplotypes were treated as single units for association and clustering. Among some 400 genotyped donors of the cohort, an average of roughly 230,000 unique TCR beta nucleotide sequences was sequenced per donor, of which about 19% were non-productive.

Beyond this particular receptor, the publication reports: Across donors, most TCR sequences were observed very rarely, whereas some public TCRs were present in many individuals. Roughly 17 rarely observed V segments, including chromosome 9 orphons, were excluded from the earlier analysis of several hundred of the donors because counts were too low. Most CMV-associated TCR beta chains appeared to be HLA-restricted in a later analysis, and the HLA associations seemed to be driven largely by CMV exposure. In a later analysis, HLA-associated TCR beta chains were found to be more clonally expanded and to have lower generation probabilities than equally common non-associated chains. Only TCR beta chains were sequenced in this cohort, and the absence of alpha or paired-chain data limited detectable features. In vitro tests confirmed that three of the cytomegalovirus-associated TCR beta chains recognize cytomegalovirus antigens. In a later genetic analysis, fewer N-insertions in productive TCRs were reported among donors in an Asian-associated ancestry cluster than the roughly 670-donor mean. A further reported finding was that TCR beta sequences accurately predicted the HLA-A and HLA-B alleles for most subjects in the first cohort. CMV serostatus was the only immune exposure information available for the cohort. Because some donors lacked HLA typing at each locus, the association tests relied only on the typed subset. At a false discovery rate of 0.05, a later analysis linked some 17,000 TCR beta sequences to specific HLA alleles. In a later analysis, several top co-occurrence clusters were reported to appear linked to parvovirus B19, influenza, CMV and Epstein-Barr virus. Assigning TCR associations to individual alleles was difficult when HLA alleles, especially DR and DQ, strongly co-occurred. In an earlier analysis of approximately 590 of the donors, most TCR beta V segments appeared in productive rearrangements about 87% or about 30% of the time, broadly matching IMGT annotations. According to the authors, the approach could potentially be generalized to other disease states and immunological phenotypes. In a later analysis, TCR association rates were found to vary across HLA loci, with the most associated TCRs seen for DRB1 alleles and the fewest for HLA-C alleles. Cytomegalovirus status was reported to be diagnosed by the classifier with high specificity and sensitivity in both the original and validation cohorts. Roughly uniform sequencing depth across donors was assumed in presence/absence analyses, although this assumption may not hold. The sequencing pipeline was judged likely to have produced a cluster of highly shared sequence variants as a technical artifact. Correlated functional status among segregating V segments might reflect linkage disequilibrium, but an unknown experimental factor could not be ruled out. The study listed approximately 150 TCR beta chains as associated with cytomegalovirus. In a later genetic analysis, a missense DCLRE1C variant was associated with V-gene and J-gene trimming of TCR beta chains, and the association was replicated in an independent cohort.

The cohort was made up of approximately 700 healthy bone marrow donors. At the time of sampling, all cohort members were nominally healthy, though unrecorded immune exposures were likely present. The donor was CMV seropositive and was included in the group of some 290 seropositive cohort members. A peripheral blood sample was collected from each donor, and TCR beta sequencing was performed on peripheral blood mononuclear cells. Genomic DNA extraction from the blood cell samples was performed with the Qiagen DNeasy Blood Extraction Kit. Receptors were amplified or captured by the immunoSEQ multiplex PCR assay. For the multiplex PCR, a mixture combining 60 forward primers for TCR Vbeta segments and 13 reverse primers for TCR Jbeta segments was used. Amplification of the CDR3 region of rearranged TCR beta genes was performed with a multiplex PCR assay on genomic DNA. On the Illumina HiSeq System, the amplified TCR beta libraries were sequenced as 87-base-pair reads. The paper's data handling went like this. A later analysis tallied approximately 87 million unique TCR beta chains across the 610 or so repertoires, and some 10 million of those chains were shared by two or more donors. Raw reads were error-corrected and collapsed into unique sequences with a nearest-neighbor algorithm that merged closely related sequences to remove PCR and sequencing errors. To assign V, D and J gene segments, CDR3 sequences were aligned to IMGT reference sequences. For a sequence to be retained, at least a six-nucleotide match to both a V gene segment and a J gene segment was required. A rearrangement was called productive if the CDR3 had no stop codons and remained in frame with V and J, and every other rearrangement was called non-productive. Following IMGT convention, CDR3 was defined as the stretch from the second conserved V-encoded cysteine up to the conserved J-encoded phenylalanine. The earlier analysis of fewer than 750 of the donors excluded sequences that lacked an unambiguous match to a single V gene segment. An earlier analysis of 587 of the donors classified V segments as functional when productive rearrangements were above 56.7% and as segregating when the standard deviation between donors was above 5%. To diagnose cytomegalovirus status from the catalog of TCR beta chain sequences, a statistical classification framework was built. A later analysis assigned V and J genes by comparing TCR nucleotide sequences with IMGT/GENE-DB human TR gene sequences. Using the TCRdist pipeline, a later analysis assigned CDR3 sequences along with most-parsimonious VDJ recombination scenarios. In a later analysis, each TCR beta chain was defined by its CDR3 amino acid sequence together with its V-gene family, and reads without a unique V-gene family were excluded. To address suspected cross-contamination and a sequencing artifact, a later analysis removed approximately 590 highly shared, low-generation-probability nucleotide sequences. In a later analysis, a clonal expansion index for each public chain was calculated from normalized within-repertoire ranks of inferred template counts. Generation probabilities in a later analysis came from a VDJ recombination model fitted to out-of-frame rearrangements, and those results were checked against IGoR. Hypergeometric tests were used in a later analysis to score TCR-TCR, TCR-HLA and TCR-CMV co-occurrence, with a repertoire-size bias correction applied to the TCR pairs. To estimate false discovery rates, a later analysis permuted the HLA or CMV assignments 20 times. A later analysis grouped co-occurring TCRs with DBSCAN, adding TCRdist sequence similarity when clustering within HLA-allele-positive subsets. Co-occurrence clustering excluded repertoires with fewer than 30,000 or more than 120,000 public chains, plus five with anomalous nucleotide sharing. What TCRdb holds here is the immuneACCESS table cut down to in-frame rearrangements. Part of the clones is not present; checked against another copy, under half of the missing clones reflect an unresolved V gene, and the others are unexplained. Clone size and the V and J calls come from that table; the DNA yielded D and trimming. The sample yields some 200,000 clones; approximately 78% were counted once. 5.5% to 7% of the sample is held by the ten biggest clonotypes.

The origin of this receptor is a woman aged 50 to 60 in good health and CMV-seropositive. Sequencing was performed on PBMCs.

The CDR3 region: CASSHRWTSGLKNIQYF. The DNA reads as follows: TGTGCCAGCAGCCACCGATGGACTAGCGGGCTTAAAAACATTCAGTACTTC. Recombination linked TRBV11-2 to TRBJ2-4, with 11 bases matching TRBD2. The CDR3 has 17 amino acids, counting the end cysteine and phenylalanine. The CDR3 DNA has 51 bases and is translated from base 1. After removal of 5 bases from V and 4 bases from J, the junction retains 10 bases not matched to a gene. Sequences SGHAT (CDR1) and FQNNGV (CDR2) are obtained from the germline V gene.